A selection of T cell receptor beta chains follows, all from one sample in a study of breast tumors, draining lymph nodes, adjacent tissues. MiXCR was run by TCRdb on the multiplex PCR reads, yielding one entry per CDR3 protein. The sample lists approximately 100,000 distinct CDR3 sequences, more than 30% occurring once. Input material: axillary lymph node tissue. Every receptor here comes from a female donor with breast cancer. Some clones in this sample may be carry-over from other donors' samples. Each CDR3 is given with its conserved first and last residue. Fields, in order: V gene, J gene, D gene, clone size, CDR3 DNA, CDR3 protein. A D gene is named only where the DNA matches it firmly. Rows give clone size only sometimes, using once, few, many, or a class for an expanded clone.

TRBV6-5,TRBJ2-3,TRBD1,many,TGTGCCAGCAGTTTCAACAGGGGTAGCACAGATACGCAGTATTTT,CASSFNRGSTDTQYF
TRBV4-3,TRBJ2-7,.,many,TGCGCCAGCAGCCAAGGAAGAAGGGTATCCTACGAGCAGTACTTC,CASSQGRRVSYEQYF
TRBV12-3/TRBV12-4,TRBJ1-1,.,few,TGTGCCAGCAGTTTTGTAGGGCCGGACACTGAAGCTTTCTTT,CASSFVGPDTEAFF
TRBV10-3,TRBJ2-1,TRBD2,medium-sized,TGTGCCATCAGGATGGGAGGGACGGCGGACAATGAGCAGTTCTTC,CAIRMGGTADNEQFF
TRBV5-8,TRBJ1-2,.,.,TGTGCCAGCAGCTTGTGGGACGCTAACTATGGCTACACCTTC,CASSLWDANYGYTF
TRBV7-2,TRBJ2-1,.,.,TGTGCCAGCAGCTTAAGGCGGGCGGCTTACAATGAGCAGTTCTTC,CASSLRRAAYNEQFF
TRBV7-2,TRBJ2-5,.,many,TGTGCCAGCAGCTTAACCCTTCAAGAGACCCAGTACTTC,CASSLTLQETQYF
TRBV9,TRBJ2-2,.,.,TGTGCCAGCAGCGTGGGGACGAACACCGGGGAGCCGTTTTTT,CASSVGTNTGEPFF
TRBV7-2,TRBJ2-5,.,many,TGTGCCAGCAGCTTAGAGTACTTCAACCAAGAGACCCAGTACTTC,CASSLEYFNQETQYF
TRBV20-1,TRBJ2-7,TRBD2,.,TGCAGTGCTTTGTTAGCGGGGGAGGTCTACGAGCAGTACTTC,CSALLAGEVYEQYF
TRBV19,TRBJ2-3,.,many,TGTGCCAGTAGTATCGGGCTAGCCGCCACAGATACGCAGTATTTT,CASSIGLAATDTQYF
TRBV19,TRBJ1-6,TRBD1,.,TGTGCCAGTAGGGACAGGGGGAATTCACCCCTCCACTTT,CASRDRGNSPLHF
TRBV5-6,TRBJ2-1,.,.,TGTGCCAGCAGCTTACAAGGGGGGTACAATGAGCAGTTCTTC,CASSLQGGYNEQFF
TRBV7-9,TRBJ2-7,.,many,TGTGCCAGCAGCTTATATCTCGGTTCCTACGAGCAGTACTTC,CASSLYLGSYEQYF
TRBV14,TRBJ2-5,.,.,TGTGCCAGCAGCCGAGAAGGGGACGCCCTACAAGAGACCCAGTACTTC,CASSREGDALQETQYF
TRBV2,TRBJ1-5,.,.,TGTGCCAGCAGTGAAGAAGGACCAGGGAACTTAGCCTACGAGCATTTT,CASSEEGPGNLAYEHF
TRBV6-2/TRBV6-3,TRBJ1-5,.,many,TGTGCCAGCAGTTACAAACAGGGCAGGGGAGGTGATCAGCCCCAGCATTTT,CASSYKQGRGGDQPQHF
TRBV7-2,TRBJ2-6,TRBD2,many,TGTGCCAGCAGCTTAAGAGGGCTAGCGGGGGGGACCTCTGGGGCCAACGTCCTGACTTTC,CASSLRGLAGGTSGANVLTF
TRBV24-1,TRBJ2-7,.,.,TGTGCCACCATTCCCATAGCGTCTCGAGCCTACGAGCAGTACTTC,CATIPIASRAYEQYF
TRBV19,TRBJ1-4,.,many,TGTGCCAGTAGTATTCCGGACGGCTATGAAAAACTGTTTTTT,CASSIPDGYEKLFF
TRBV19,TRBJ2-2,TRBD1,.,TGTGCCAGTAGTATGGGGGACAGGGCCGGGGAGCTGTTTTTT,CASSMGDRAGELFF
TRBV6-4,TRBJ2-7,TRBD2,many,TGTGCCAGCAGTGACCTAGCGGGAGGCCACGAGCAGTACTTC,CASSDLAGGHEQYF